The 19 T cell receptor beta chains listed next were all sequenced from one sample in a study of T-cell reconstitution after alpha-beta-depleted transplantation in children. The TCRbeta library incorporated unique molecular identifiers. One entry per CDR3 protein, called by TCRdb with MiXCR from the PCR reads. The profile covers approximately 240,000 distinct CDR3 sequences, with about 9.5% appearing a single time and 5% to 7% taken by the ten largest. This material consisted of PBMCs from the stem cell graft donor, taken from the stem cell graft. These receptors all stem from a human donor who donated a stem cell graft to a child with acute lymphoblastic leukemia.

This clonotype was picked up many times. Written as DNA, the CDR3 is TGTGCCAGCAGCGCCCTCAAGTACACTGAAGCTTTCTTT. Translated: CASSALKYTEAFF. This chain joins TRBV7-8 and TRBJ1-1; D ambiguous. The CDR3 runs 13 residues. V was cut by 5 bases and J by 3 bases, with 10 bases left in between. Per the germline V gene, CDR1 is SGHVS and CDR2 is FQNEAQ.

The CDR3 protein is CSATTGDRNQPQHF. Here the CDR3 DNA reads TGCAGTGCTACAACAGGGGATAGAAATCAGCCCCAGCATTTT. V is TRBV20-1 and J is TRBJ1-5; 7 nucleotides line up with TRBD1. The CDR3 is made up of 14 amino acids. From germline, CDR1 is DFQATT and CDR2 SNEGSKA (reference sequence). J gave up 4 bases and V 4 bases, and 7 bases lay outside the gene matches.

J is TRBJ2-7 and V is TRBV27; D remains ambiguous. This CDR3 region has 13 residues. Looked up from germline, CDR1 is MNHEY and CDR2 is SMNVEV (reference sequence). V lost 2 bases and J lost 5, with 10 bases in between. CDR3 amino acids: CASSLRPRNEQYF. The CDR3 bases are TGTGCCAGCAGTTTACGGCCCAGAAACGAGCAGTACTTC.

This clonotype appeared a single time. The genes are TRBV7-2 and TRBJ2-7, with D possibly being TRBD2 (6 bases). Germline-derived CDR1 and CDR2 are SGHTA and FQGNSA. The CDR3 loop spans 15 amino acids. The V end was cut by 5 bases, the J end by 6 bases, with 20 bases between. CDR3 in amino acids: CASSPVGVRGTEQYF. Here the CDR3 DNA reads TGTGCCAGCAGCCCAGTCGGAGTGCGGGGAACCGAGCAGTACTTC.

The CDR3 here is CSARDTVYTEAFF. CDR3 DNA: TGCAGTGCTAGAGATACAGTATACACTGAAGCTTTCTTT. The chain recombines TRBV20-1 with TRBJ1-1; the D is unclear. The ends were cut back, 0 bases at V and 3 bases at J, with 8 bases in the middle. Germline V lookup: CDR1 DFQATT, CDR2 SNEGSKA (reference sequence). The CDR3 is 13 residues long.

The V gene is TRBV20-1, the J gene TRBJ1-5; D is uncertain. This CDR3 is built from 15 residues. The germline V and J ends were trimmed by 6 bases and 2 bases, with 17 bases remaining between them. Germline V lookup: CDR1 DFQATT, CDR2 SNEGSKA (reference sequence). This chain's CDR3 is CSAKGGVGGNQPQHF. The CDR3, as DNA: TGCAGTGCCAAAGGCGGGGTTGGCGGCAATCAGCCCCAGCATTTT.

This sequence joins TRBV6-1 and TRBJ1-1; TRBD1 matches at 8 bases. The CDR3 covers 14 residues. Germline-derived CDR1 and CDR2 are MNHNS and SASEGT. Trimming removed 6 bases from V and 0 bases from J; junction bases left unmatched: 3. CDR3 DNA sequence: TGTGCCAGCAGATGGACAGGGCTGAACACTGAAGCTTTCTTT. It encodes CASRWTGLNTEAFF.

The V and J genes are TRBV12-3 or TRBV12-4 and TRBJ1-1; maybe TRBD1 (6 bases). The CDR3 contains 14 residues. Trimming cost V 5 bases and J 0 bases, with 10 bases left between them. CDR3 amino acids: CASSPGALNTEAFF. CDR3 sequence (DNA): TGTGCCAGCAGTCCGGGGGCCCTGAACACTGAAGCTTTCTTT.

CDR3 amino acids: CASSLDGQLNQPQHF. The CDR3 nucleotides read TGTGCCAGCAGCTTAGACGGACAGCTCAATCAGCCCCAGCATTTT. V is TRBV7-8 and J is TRBJ1-5, with D maybe TRBD1 (6 bases). Trimming pared 1 base from V and 3 bases from J, leaving 10 bases between. The CDR3 is 15 amino acids. Germline lookup yields CDR1 SGHVS and CDR2 FQNEAQ. The full variable domain, completed using reference TRBV7-8 and TRBJ1-5, is GAGVSQSPRYKVAKRGQDVALRCDPISGHVSLFWYQQALGQGPEFLTYFQNEAQLDKSGLPSDRFFAERPEGSVSTLKIQRTQQEDSAVYLCASSLDGQLNQPQHFGDGTRLSIL.

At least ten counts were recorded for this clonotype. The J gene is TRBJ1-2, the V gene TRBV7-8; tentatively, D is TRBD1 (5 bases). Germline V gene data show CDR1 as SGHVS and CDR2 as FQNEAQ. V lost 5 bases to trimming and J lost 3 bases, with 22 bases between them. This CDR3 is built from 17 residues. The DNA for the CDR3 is TGTGCCAGCAGCCGACGCTTGTGGGACGTAAGAGACTATGGCTACACCTTC. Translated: CASSRRLWDVRDYGYTF.

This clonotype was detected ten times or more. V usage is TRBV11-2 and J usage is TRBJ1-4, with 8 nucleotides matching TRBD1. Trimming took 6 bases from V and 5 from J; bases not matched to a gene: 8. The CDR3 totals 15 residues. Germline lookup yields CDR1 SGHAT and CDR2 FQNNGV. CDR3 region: CASRSPGTGNEKLFF. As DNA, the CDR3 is TGTGCCAGCAGATCCCCCGGGACAGGAAATGAAAAACTGTTTTTT. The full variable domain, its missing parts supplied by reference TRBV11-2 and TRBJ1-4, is EAGVAQSPRYKIIEKRQSVAFWCNPISGHATLYWYQQILGQGPKLLIQFQNNGVVDDSQLPKDRFSAERLKGVDSTLKIQPAKLEDSAVYLCASRSPGTGNEKLFFGSGTQLSVL.

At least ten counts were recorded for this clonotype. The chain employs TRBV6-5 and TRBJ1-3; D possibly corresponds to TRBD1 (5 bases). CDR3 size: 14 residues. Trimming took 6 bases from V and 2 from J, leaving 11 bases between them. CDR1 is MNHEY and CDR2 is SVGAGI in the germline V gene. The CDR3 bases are TGTGCCAGCAGCATGGGGGTAACTGGAAACACCATATATTTT. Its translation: CASSMGVTGNTIYF.

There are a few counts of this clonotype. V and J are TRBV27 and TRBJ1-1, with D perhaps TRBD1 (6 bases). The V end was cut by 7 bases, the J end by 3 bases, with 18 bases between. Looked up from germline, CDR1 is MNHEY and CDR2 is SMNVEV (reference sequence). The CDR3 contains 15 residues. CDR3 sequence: CASTPGRGAYTEAFF. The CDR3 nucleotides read TGTGCCAGCACCCCGGGACGGGGGGCCTACACTGAAGCTTTCTTT.

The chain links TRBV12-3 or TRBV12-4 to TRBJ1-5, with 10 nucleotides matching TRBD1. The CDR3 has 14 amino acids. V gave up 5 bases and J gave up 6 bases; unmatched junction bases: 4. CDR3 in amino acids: CASSVGTGAQPQHF. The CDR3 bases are TGTGCCAGCAGTGTTGGGACAGGGGCTCAGCCCCAGCATTTT.

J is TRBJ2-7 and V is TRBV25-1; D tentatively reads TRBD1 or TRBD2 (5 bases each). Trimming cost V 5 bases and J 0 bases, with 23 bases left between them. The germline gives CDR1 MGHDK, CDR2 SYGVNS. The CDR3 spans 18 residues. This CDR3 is CASSHGRDRRVSSYEQYF. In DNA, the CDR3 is TGTGCCAGCAGTCACGGCCGGGACCGCAGGGTTAGCTCCTACGAGCAGTACTTC.

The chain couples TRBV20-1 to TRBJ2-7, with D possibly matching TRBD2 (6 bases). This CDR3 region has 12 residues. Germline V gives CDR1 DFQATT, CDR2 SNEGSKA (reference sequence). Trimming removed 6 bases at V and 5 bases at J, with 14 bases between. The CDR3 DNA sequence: TGCAGTGCCGACGGGGGAATCAACGAGCAGTACTTC. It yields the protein CSADGGINEQYF.

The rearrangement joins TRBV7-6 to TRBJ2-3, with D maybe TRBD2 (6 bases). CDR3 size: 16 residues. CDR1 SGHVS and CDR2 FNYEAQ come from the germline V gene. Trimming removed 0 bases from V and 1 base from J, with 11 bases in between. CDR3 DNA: TGTGCCAGCAGCTTAGCGGCGGGACTTCGCACAGATACGCAGTATTTT. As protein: CASSLAAGLRTDTQYF.

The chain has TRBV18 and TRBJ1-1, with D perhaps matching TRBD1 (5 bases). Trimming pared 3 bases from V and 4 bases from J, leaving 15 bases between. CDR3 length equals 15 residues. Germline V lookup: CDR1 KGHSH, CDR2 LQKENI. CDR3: CASSPIPGTATEAFF. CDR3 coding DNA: TGTGCCAGCTCACCCATACCCGGGACGGCCACTGAAGCTTTCTTT.

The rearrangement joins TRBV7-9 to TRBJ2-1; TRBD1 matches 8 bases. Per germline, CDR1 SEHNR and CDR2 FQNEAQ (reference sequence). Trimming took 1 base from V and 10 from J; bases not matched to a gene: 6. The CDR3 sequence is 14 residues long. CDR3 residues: CASSLEQGVWEQFF. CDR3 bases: TGTGCCAGCAGCTTAGAACAGGGGGTCTGGGAGCAGTTCTTC.